This is a list of T cell receptor beta chains from one sample in a study of beta chain features in type 1 diabetes. Clones were read by immunoSEQ multiplex PCR, and TCRdb kept only the in-frame ones, dropping some. The data contain over 200,000 clones, approximately 11% of them singletons. Sequencing used naive CD4+ T cells from blood. The receptor source for this set is a man aged 25 to 40 with type 1 diabetes. CDR3s include the opening cysteine and the closing phenylalanine or tryptophan. Each record gives: clone size, V gene, J gene, D gene, CDR3 protein, CDR3 DNA. D genes are given only for firm matches. A clone size is listed for some rows: how often the clone was seen (once, few, many), or a class if it is expanded.

clone_size: few; v_call: TRBV4-3; j_call: TRBJ1-2; d_call: .; cdr3_aa: CASSRGGSYGYTF; cdr3_nt: TGCGCCAGCAGCCGAGGCGGCTCCTATGGCTACACCTTC
clone_size: .; v_call: TRBV25-1; j_call: TRBJ2-3; d_call: .; cdr3_aa: CASSPQVTDTQYF; cdr3_nt: TGTGCCAGCAGCCCGCAGGTCACAGATACGCAGTATTTT
clone_size: .; v_call: TRBV4-2; j_call: TRBJ2-3; d_call: TRBD2; cdr3_aa: CASSLTSGHTDTQYF; cdr3_nt: TGTGCCAGCAGCCTTACTAGCGGTCACACAGATACGCAGTATTTT
clone_size: .; v_call: TRBV7-8; j_call: TRBJ2-1; d_call: .; cdr3_aa: CASSRGLSSYNEQFF; cdr3_nt: TGTGCCAGCAGCCGGGGTCTATCCTCCTACAATGAGCAGTTCTTC
clone_size: .; v_call: TRBV28; j_call: TRBJ1-1; d_call: .; cdr3_aa: CASSSPTGRAFF; cdr3_nt: TGTGCCAGCAGCTCGCCCACGGGGAGAGCTTTCTTT
clone_size: .; v_call: TRBV11-2; j_call: TRBJ2-3; d_call: .; cdr3_aa: CASSLDGSIGDTQYF; cdr3_nt: TGTGCCAGCAGCTTAGATGGTAGCATAGGAGATACGCAGTATTTT
clone_size: few; v_call: TRBV30; j_call: TRBJ2-3; d_call: TRBD2; cdr3_aa: CAWSPSGGFTDTQYF; cdr3_nt: TGTGCCTGGAGTCCTAGCGGGGGGTTCACAGATACGCAGTATTTT
clone_size: .; v_call: TRBV7-9; j_call: TRBJ2-1; d_call: .; cdr3_aa: CASSSSLTSMSSYNEQFF; cdr3_nt: TGTGCCAGCAGCTCAAGTCTTACTTCGATGAGCTCCTACAATGAGCAGTTCTTC
clone_size: few; v_call: TRBV7-2; j_call: TRBJ1-2; d_call: .; cdr3_aa: CASSPRRGSYGYTF; cdr3_nt: TGTGCCAGCAGCCCCCGGCGGGGGAGCTATGGCTACACCTTC
clone_size: .; v_call: TRBV2; j_call: TRBJ1-6; d_call: .; cdr3_aa: CASSLTRTRNNSPLHF; cdr3_nt: TGTGCCAGCAGCTTAACCAGGACAAGGAATAATTCACCCCTCCACTTT
clone_size: .; v_call: TRBV2; j_call: TRBJ2-6; d_call: TRBD2; cdr3_aa: CASSEDGRSGANVLTF; cdr3_nt: TGTGCCAGCAGTGAGGACGGGAGGTCCGGGGCCAACGTCCTGACTTTC
clone_size: .; v_call: TRBV18; j_call: TRBJ1-6; d_call: TRBD1; cdr3_aa: CASSPATGGDSPLHF; cdr3_nt: TGTGCCAGCTCACCAGCTACAGGGGGTGATTCACCCCTCCACTTT
clone_size: .; v_call: TRBV19; j_call: TRBJ2-7; d_call: .; cdr3_aa: CASSPSQRPNEQYF; cdr3_nt: TGTGCCAGTAGCCCCTCGCAGCGTCCTAACGAGCAGTACTTC
clone_size: .; v_call: TRBV18; j_call: TRBJ2-5; d_call: .; cdr3_aa: CASSPLQQETQYF; cdr3_nt: TGTGCCAGCTCACCACTACAGCAAGAGACCCAGTACTTC
clone_size: few; v_call: TRBV25-1; j_call: TRBJ1-2; d_call: .; cdr3_aa: CASSERQYYGYTF; cdr3_nt: TGTGCCAGCAGTGAACGCCAGTACTATGGCTACACCTTC
clone_size: few; v_call: TRBV19; j_call: TRBJ1-1; d_call: .; cdr3_aa: CASNLQPGTTNTEAFF; cdr3_nt: TGTGCCAGTAACCTCCAGCCCGGGACAACGAACACTGAAGCTTTCTTT
clone_size: few; v_call: TRBV9; j_call: TRBJ2-4; d_call: .; cdr3_aa: CASSGPPGGIQYF; cdr3_nt: TGTGCCAGCAGCGGCCCACCCGGGGGCATTCAGTACTTC
clone_size: few; v_call: TRBV9; j_call: TRBJ2-1; d_call: .; cdr3_aa: CASSGPTAMNEQFF; cdr3_nt: TGTGCCAGCAGCGGCCCGACTGCGATGAATGAGCAGTTCTTC
clone_size: .; v_call: TRBV6-5; j_call: TRBJ2-7; d_call: TRBD1; cdr3_aa: CASSPDRGKPYEQYF; cdr3_nt: TGTGCCAGCAGCCCGGACAGGGGAAAGCCCTACGAGCAGTACTTC
clone_size: .; v_call: TRBV7-9; j_call: TRBJ2-1; d_call: .; cdr3_aa: CASSLGDRSSYNEQFF; cdr3_nt: TGTGCCAGCAGCTTAGGAGACAGGAGCTCCTACAATGAGCAGTTCTTC
clone_size: few; v_call: TRBV10-2; j_call: TRBJ2-7; d_call: .; cdr3_aa: CASGGTTYEQYF; cdr3_nt: TGCGCCAGCGGCGGCACGACCTACGAGCAGTACTTC
clone_size: .; v_call: TRBV7-9; j_call: TRBJ2-7; d_call: TRBD1; cdr3_aa: CASSNRDSYEQYF; cdr3_nt: TGTGCCAGCAGCAACCGGGACAGTTACGAGCAGTACTTC
clone_size: few; v_call: TRBV5-1; j_call: TRBJ2-1; d_call: TRBD2; cdr3_aa: CASSRTSGGAWNEQFF; cdr3_nt: TGCGCCAGCAGCCGGACTAGCGGGGGGGCCTGGAATGAGCAGTTCTTC
clone_size: few; v_call: TRBV2; j_call: TRBJ2-5; d_call: TRBD1; cdr3_aa: CASSPGTGFQETQYF; cdr3_nt: TGTGCCAGCAGCCCCGGGACAGGGTTTCAAGAGACCCAGTACTTC
clone_size: few; v_call: TRBV19; j_call: TRBJ1-5; d_call: .; cdr3_aa: CATGGLYSNQPQHF; cdr3_nt: TGTGCCACGGGGGGGTTGTATAGCAATCAGCCCCAGCATTTT